This T cell receptor beta chain comes out of a study of T cell responses to AZD1222 COVID-19 vaccine. Study-wide points: The sample set comprised mostly white British donors with more females, and clonal diversity was possibly underestimated. Baseline serology detected seropositivity in only 5 to 7 AZD1222 recipients.

The germline V gene encodes CDR1 MNHEY and CDR2 SVGAGI. V was trimmed by 10 bases and J by 11 bases, leaving 20 bases between them. The CDR3 runs to 12 residues. Regarding this clone: What it binds is not known.

Clones were sequenced by immunoSEQ multiplex PCR, and TCRdb holds only the in-frame ones, with some missing. Of more than 150,000 clones detected, around 94% appear once; the ten largest clones hold roughly a tenth. The chain has TRBV6-5 and TRBJ1-1; the D is unclear. The sequencing used peripheral blood, collected on day 0 of AZD1222 vaccination. The clonotype comes from an adult in good health. CDR3 sequence reads: CATKRALGDAFF. The DNA of the CDR3 is TGTGCCACCAAACGGGCCCTGGGAGACGCTTTCTTT.